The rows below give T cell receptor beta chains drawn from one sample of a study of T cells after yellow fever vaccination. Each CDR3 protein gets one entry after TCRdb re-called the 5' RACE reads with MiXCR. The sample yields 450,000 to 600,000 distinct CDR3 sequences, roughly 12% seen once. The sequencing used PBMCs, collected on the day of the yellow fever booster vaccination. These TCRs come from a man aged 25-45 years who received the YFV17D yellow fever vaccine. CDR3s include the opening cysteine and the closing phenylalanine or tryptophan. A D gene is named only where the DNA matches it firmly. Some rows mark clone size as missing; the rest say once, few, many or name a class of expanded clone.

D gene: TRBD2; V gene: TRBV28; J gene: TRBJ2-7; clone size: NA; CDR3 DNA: TGTGCCAGCAAAGCGGGAGGGCCCGATCCCTACGAGCAGTACTTC; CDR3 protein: CASKAGGPDPYEQYF
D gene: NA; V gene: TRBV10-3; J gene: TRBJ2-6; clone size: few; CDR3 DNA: TGTGCCATCAGTCACGGGGGATCGGGGGCCAACGTCCTGACTTTC; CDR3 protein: CAISHGGSGANVLTF
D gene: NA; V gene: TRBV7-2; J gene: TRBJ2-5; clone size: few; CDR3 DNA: TGTGCCAGCAGCTTAGCTTACCCCTCGTCGGGGCGGGCCAAAGAGACCCAGTACTTC; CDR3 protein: CASSLAYPSSGRAKETQYF
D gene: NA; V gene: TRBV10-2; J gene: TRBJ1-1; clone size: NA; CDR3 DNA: TGCGCCAGCGGGGGGCTGGGGACAGAAGCTTTCTTT; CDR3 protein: CASGGLGTEAFF
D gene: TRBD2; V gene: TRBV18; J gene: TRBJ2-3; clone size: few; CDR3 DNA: TGTGCCAGCTCACCTATCAGACTAGCGCGGGATGGCACAGATACGCAGTATTTT; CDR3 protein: CASSPIRLARDGTDTQYF
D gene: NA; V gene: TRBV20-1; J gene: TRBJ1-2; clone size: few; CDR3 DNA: TGCAGTGCTAGTGGGAGTTATAACTATGGCTACACCTTC; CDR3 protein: CSASGSYNYGYTF
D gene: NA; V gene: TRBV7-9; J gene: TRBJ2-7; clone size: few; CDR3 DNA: TGTGCCAGCAGCTTTTCTTTTTACGAGCAGTACTTC; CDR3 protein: CASSFSFYEQYF
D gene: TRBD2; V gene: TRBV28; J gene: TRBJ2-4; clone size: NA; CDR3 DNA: TGTGCCAGCAGTTTATCGGGGGGAGAAAACATTCAGTACTTC; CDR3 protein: CASSLSGGENIQYF
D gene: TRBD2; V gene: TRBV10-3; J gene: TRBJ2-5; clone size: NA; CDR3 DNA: TGTGCCATCAGTGAAGGGACTAGCATAGGAGAGACCCAGTACTTC; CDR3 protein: CAISEGTSIGETQYF
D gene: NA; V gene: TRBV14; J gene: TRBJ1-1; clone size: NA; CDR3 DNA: TGTGCCAGCAGCCGTGTGAGCACTGAAGCTTTCTTT; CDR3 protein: CASSRVSTEAFF
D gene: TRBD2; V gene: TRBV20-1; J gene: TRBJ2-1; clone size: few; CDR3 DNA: TGCAGTTCTCCGGGAGGAAGCTCCTACAATGAGCAGTTCTTC; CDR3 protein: CSSPGGSSYNEQFF
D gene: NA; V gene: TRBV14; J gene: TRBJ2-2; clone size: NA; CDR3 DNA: TGTGCCAGCAGCCGAACAGGGTCCGGGGAGCTGTTTTTT; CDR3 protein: CASSRTGSGELFF
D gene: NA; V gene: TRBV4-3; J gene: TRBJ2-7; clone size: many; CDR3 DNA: TGCGCCAGCAGCCAAGACCGGGGAGACTACGAGCAGTACTTC; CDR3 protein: CASSQDRGDYEQYF
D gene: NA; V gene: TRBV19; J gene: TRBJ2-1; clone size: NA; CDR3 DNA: TGTGCCAGTAGTATAGTCGCAGAATTATACAATGAGCAGTTCTTC; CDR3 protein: CASSIVAELYNEQFF
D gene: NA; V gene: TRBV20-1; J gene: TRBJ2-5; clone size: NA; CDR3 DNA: TGCAGTGCTATTCCCCCCTACCCCGGGGAGACCCAGTACTTC; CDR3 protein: CSAIPPYPGETQYF
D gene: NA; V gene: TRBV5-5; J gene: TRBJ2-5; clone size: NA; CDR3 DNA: TGTGCCAGCAGTTGGTCAAGGGGTGAAGAGACCCAGTACTTC; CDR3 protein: CASSWSRGEETQYF
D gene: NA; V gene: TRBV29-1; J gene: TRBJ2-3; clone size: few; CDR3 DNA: TGCAGCGTTGAAGGGGGTCCCTATAGCACAGATACGCAGTATTTT; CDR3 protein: CSVEGGPYSTDTQYF
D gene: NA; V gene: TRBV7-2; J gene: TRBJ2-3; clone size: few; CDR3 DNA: TGTGCCAGCAGCTTAGCGAAATGGGCAGGGGATACGCAGTATTTT; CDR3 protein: CASSLAKWAGDTQYF
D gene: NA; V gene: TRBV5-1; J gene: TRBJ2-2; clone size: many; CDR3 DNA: TGCGCCAGCAGCTTGACGGCTAGCAGGAACACCGGGGAGCTGTTTTTT; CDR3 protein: CASSLTASRNTGELFF
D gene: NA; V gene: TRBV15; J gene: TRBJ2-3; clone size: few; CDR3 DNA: TGTGCCACCAGCGGAAGAGGGAGCACAGATACGCAGTATTTT; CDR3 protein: CATSGRGSTDTQYF
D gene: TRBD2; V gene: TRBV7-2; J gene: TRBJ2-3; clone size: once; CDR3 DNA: TGTGCCAGCAGCCCGCGGAAGGGGTCATCTAGCGGGAGGACGTATTTT; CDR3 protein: CASSPRKGSSSGRTYF
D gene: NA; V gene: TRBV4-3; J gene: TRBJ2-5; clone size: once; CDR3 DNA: TGCGCCAGCAGCCAAGGAGGCGACAGTAGGGAGACCCAGTACTTC; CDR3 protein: CASSQGGDSRETQYF
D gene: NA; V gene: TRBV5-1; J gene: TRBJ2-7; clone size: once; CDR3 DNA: TGCGCCAGCAGCTTGGTGACGGCGGCCGACGAGCAGTACTTC; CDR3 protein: CASSLVTAADEQYF
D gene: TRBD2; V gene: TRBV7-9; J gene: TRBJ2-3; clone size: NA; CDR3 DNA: TGTGCCAGCAGCCCCAAGAGAGCGGGGAGCACAGATACGCAGTATTTT; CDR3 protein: CASSPKRAGSTDTQYF
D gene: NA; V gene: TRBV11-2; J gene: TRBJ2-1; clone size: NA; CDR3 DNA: TGTGCCAGCAGCTCAGGACCGACCGGCAGCTCCTACAATGAGCAGTTCTTC; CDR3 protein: CASSSGPTGSSYNEQFF
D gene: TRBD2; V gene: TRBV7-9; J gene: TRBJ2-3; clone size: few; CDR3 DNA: TGTGCCAGCAGCTTGGGACTAGCGGCATCTAGCACAGATACGCAGTATTTT; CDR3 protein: CASSLGLAASSTDTQYF
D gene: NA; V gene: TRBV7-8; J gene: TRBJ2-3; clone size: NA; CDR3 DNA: TGTGCCAGCGGGAGCGCAGATACGCAGTATTTT; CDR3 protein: CASGSADTQYF
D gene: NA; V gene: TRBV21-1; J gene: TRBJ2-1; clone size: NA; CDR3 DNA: TGTGCCACCGCCCATTCTAGCGTAACCTCCTACAATGAGCAGTTCTTC; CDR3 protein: CATAHSSVTSYNEQFF
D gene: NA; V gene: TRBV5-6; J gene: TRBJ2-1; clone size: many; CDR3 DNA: TGTGCCAGCAGCCGTACTAGCTACGCGGAGCAGTTCTTC; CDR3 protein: CASSRTSYAEQFF
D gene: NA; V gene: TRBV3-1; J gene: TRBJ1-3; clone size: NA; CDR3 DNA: TGTGCCAGCAGCCAAGATGAACAGGGAAACACCATATATTTT; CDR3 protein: CASSQDEQGNTIYF
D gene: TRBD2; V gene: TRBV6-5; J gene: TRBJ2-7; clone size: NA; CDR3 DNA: TGTGCCAGCAGTTCCTTCGGGACTAGCCACTACGAGCAGTACTTC; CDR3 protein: CASSSFGTSHYEQYF
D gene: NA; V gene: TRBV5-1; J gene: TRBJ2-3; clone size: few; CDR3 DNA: TGCGCCAGCAGCCCAGGGACCAACACAGATACGCAGTATTTT; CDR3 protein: CASSPGTNTDTQYF
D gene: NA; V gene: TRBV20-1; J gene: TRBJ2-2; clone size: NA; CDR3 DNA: TGCAGTGCGAGAGCGGAAACGAAAAACACCGGGGAGCTGTTTTTT; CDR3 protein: CSARAETKNTGELFF
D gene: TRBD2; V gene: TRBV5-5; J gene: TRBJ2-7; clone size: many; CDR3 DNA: TGTGCCAGCAGCTTGGCCGATCAGGGAGGGGAGCAGTACTTC; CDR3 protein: CASSLADQGGEQYF
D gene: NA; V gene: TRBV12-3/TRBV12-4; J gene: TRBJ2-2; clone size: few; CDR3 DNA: TGTGCCAGGGCCAATTCCTACGGGGAGCTGTTTTTT; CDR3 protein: CARANSYGELFF
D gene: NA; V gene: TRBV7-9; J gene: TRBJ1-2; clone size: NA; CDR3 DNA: TGTGCCAGCAAATCTCGCTATGGCTACACCTTC; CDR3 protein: CASKSRYGYTF
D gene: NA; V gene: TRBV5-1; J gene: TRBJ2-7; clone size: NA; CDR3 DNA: TGCGCCAGCAGCTTGAACAGGGATCTCGAGCAGTACTTC; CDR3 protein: CASSLNRDLEQYF
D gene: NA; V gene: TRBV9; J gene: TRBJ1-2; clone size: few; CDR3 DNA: TGTGCCAGCAGCGTACGGTCGGGGGTAGATGGCTACACCTTC; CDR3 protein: CASSVRSGVDGYTF
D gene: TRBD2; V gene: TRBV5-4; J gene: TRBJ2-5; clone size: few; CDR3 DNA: TGTGCCAGCAGCTCGACCGGGACTATAGAGACCCAGTACTTC; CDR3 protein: CASSSTGTIETQYF
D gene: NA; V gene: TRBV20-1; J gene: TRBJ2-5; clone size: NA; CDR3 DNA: TGCAGTGCTAGTGGGTCAGAAGAGACCCAGTACTTC; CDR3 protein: CSASGSEETQYF
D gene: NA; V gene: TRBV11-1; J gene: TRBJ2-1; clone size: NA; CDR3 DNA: TGTGCCAGCAGCCTTGAGGTTCCCCACAATGAGCAGTTCTTC; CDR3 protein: CASSLEVPHNEQFF
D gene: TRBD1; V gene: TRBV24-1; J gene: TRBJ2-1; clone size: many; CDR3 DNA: TGTGCCACCAGTGAGGCCGGGACAGGGGGCTACAATGAGCAGTTCTTC; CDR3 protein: CATSEAGTGGYNEQFF
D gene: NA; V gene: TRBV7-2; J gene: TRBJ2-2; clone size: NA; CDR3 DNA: TGTGCCAGCAGGAGTGATCGGGGAGGACTAACCGGGGAGCTGTTTTTT; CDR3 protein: CASRSDRGGLTGELFF
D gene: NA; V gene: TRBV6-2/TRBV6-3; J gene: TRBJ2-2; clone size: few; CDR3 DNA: TGTGCCAGCAGTTATAGCAGGATCACCGGGGAGCTGTTTTTT; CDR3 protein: CASSYSRITGELFF
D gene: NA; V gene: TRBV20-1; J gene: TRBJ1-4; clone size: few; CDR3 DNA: TGCAGTGCTAGTTACGTAGCAACTAATGAAAAACTGTTTTTT; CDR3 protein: CSASYVATNEKLFF
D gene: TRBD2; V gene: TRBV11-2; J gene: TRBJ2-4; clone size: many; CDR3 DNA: TGTGCCAGCAGCCCCCGGACTAGCGGGAGGACCCTTGACGCCAAAAACATTCAGTACTTC; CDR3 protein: CASSPRTSGRTLDAKNIQYF
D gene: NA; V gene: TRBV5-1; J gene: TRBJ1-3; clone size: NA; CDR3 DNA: TGCGCCAGCAGCTTGGATAGGGTCGGGAACACCATATATTTT; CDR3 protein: CASSLDRVGNTIYF
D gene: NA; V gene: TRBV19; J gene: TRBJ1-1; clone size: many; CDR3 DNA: TGTGCCAGCCAGAGACAGGTGAACACTGAAGCTTTCTTT; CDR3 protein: CASQRQVNTEAFF
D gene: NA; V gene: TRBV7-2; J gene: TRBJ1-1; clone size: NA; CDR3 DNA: TGTGCCAGCAGCTTCGGCAGGGGATCCACTGAAGCTTTCTTT; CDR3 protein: CASSFGRGSTEAFF
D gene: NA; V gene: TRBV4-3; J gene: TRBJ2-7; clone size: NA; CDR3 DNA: TGCGCCAGCAGCCAAGATTCTACAGGCCCATACGAGCAGTACTTC; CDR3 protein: CASSQDSTGPYEQYF
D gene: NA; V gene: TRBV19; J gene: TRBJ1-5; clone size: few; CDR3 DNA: TGTGCCAGTAGGAGGGACACGGTCAGCCCCAGGGTACATTTT; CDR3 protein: CASRRDTVSPRVHF
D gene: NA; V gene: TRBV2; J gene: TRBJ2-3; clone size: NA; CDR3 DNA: TGTGCCAGCAGGGCCCTACAGGGTAGAGATACGCAGTATTTT; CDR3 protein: CASRALQGRDTQYF
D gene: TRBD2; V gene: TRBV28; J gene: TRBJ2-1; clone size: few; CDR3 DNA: TGTGCCAGCAGTCGACTTGGGACTACAGCCGAGCAGTTCTTC; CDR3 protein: CASSRLGTTAEQFF
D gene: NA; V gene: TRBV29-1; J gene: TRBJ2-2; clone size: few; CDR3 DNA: TGCAGCGTTTCTCGCAGTACGAACACCGGGGAGCTGTTTTTT; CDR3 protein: CSVSRSTNTGELFF
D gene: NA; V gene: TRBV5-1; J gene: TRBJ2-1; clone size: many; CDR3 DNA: TGCGCCAGCAGCAGGGGTTCGTCGGGGAATGAGCAGTTCTTC; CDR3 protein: CASSRGSSGNEQFF
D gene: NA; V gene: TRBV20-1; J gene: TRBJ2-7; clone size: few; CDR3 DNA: TGCAGTGCTCTACGGACTGGCGACGAGACCTACGAGCAGTACTTC; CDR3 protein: CSALRTGDETYEQYF
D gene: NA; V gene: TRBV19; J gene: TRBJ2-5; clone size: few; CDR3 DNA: TGTGCCAGTGCAGCTAGACATCAAGAGACCCAGTACTTC; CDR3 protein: CASAARHQETQYF
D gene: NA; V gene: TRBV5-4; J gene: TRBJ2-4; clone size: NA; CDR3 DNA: TGTGCCAGCAGCTTGGACGGGACATTCAGTCCGGAATCGTACTTC; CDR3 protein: CASSLDGTFSPESYF
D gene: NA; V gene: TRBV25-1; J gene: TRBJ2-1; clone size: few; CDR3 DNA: TGTGCCAGCATTCAAGGGGGGAATGAGCAGTTCTTC; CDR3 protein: CASIQGGNEQFF